The rows below give T cell receptor beta chains drawn from one sample of a study of blood T cells in healthy people across ages. TCRdb re-derived calls from the 5' RACE reads in MiXCR, one entry per CDR3 protein. Of roughly 1.5 million distinct CDR3 sequences listed, 40% to 45% are singletons. Sequences were obtained from blood. The receptors shown here come from a woman aged 18-29 years in good health. CDR3s include the opening cysteine and the closing phenylalanine or tryptophan. The D gene is left open where the match is weak. Clone sizes are given selectively: once, few, many, or a class where the clone is expanded.

TRBJ2-7 TRBV9 . . TGTGCCAGCAGCGCCCAGGGCTACCCAGGGCAGAGAGACAATGAGCAGTACTTC CASSAQGYPGQRDNEQYF
TRBJ2-2 TRBV18 . . TGTGCCAGCTCACCACCGAGCAGGGTGACCGGGGAGCTGTTTTTT CASSPPSRVTGELFF
TRBJ1-6 TRBV4-3 few . TGCGCCAGCAGCAAGGTGGAGGGTATCCCAAATTCACCCCTCCACTTT CASSKVEGIPNSPLHF
TRBJ2-3 TRBV25-1 few TRBD2 TGTGCCAGCAGTGGACGACTAGCCCCGCGGGCAGATACGCAGTATTTT CASSGRLAPRADTQYF
TRBJ1-2 TRBV12-3/TRBV12-4 few . TGTGCCAGCAGTTTTGGTACCTATGGCTACACCTTC CASSFGTYGYTF
TRBJ1-2 TRBV7-9 . . TGTGCCAGCAGGTCCGGGGCCGGAAATAACTATGGCTACACCTTC CASRSGAGNNYGYTF
TRBJ1-5 TRBV20-1 . . TGCAGTGCTACGTCCGGGGGTAGCAATCAGCCCCAGCATTTT CSATSGGSNQPQHF
TRBJ1-1 TRBV27 . . TGTGCCAGCAGTTGGAGGGGGGTTAAAGGTGAAGCTTTCTTT CASSWRGVKGEAFF
TRBJ2-1 TRBV29-1 . . TGCAGCGTCCCCGAGAACAAGGATAGCTACAATGAGCAGTTCTTC CSVPENKDSYNEQFF
TRBJ2-3 TRBV7-2 few TRBD2 TGTGCCAGCAGCCCCGTGGGGGGGGGAACAGATACGCAGTATTTT CASSPVGGGTDTQYF
TRBJ2-4 TRBV11-2 few TRBD2 TGTGCCAGCAGCGGGGGACTAGCGGGAAAAAACATTCAGTACTTC CASSGGLAGKNIQYF
TRBJ2-2 TRBV7-2 . . TGTGCCAGCGCCCCTCAGGTGAACACCGGGGAGCTGTTTTTT CASAPQVNTGELFF
TRBJ2-3 TRBV12-3/TRBV12-4 many . TGTGCCAGCAGCCCTAGCGAGGCAGATACGCAGTATTTT CASSPSEADTQYF
TRBJ2-2 TRBV11-2 once TRBD2 TGTGCCAGCGAACGGACTAGCGGGACGAACACCGGGGAGCTGTTTTTT CASERTSGTNTGELFF
TRBJ1-6 TRBV20-1 . . TGCAGTGCCCCACAGGAGCCGAGCTCCTATAATTCACCCCTCCACTTT CSAPQEPSSYNSPLHF
TRBJ2-3 TRBV2 few TRBD2 TGTGCCAGCAGTGAAGGACTAGCGCCTGCAGATACGCAGTATTTT CASSEGLAPADTQYF
TRBJ2-2 TRBV5-1 . . TGCGCCAGCAGCTCCCTGAGGGTCACCGGGGAGCTGTTTTTT CASSSLRVTGELFF
TRBJ2-5 TRBV5-1 . . TGCGCCAGCAGCTTTAAGAAAGGGACCCAGTACTTC CASSFKKGTQYF
TRBJ2-5 TRBV7-9 many . TGTGCCAGCAGCCCCGGACAGCTTCAAGAGACCCAGTACTTC CASSPGQLQETQYF
TRBJ1-2 TRBV29-1 few TRBD1 TGCAGCGGAGCAGGGGGCGACAACTATGGCTACACCTTC CSGAGGDNYGYTF
TRBJ2-7 TRBV10-2 . TRBD2 TGCGCCAGCAGTGACCCATCTGGGGGACTAGCGTCCTACGAGCAGTACTTC CASSDPSGGLASYEQYF
TRBJ2-2 TRBV12-3/TRBV12-4 few TRBD1 TGTGCCAGCAGAACATACGGGACAGATGTCACCGGGGAGCTGTTTTTT CASRTYGTDVTGELFF
TRBJ2-3 TRBV4-3 few . TGCGCCAGCAGCGAAGGGACTTTCAGCACAGATACGCAGTATTTT CASSEGTFSTDTQYF
TRBJ2-5 TRBV2 few TRBD2 TGTGCCAGCAGTGAAGGGACTAGCGGGACCAAAGAGACCCAGTACTTC CASSEGTSGTKETQYF
TRBJ2-3 TRBV12-3/TRBV12-4 few TRBD1 TGTGCCAGCAGAGGACAGGGCCCACCTTCCACAGATACGCAGTATTTT CASRGQGPPSTDTQYF
TRBJ1-4 TRBV4-1 . . TGCGCCAGCAGCCAGCCCAGCTTCGATGAAAAACTGTTTTTT CASSQPSFDEKLFF
TRBJ2-1 TRBV29-1 few . TGCAGCGTGGGGCGAAGGGGCTCCTACAATGAGCGGTTCTTC CSVGRRGSYNERFF
TRBJ2-7 TRBV12-3/TRBV12-4 . . TGTGCCAGCAGATTTCTTTGGGGCTACGAGCAGTACTTC CASRFLWGYEQYF
TRBJ2-2 TRBV5-1 . TRBD1 TGCGCCAGCAGCTCCGGACAGGACACCGGGGAGCTGTTTTTT CASSSGQDTGELFF
TRBJ1-5 TRBV6-2/TRBV6-3 few . TGTGCCAGCAGTTCTCGGAACGGGCCCCAGCATTTT CASSSRNGPQHF
TRBJ1-1 TRBV18 once . TGTGCCAGCTCACCAAGTCTAAGCGGGAACACTGAAGCTTTCTTT CASSPSLSGNTEAFF
TRBJ1-1 TRBV12-3/TRBV12-4 few . TGTGCCAGCAGGGTCCGGGGGGAAGCTTTCTTT CASRVRGEAFF
TRBJ2-1 TRBV20-1 few . TGCAGTGCTACTGGCGGGCCCGCCTACAATGAGCAGTTCTTC CSATGGPAYNEQFF
TRBJ2-7 TRBV10-3 . . TGTGCCATCAGTGATACGTCCAGCGGGTACTCCTACGAGCAGTACTTC CAISDTSSGYSYEQYF
TRBJ2-1 TRBV25-1 . . TGTGCCAGCAGTGAAGGGCCCAGCCGCGATGAGCAGTTCTTC CASSEGPSRDEQFF
TRBJ1-2 TRBV6-1 few . TGTGCCAGCAGTGAAGGCTACAGGGACTATGGCTACACCTTC CASSEGYRDYGYTF
TRBJ2-1 TRBV10-1 once . TGCGCCAGCAGCTCAGGGGAGGGGGCATCCTACGAGCAGTTCTTC CASSSGEGASYEQFF
TRBJ2-7 TRBV4-1 few . TGCGCCAGCAGCCAAGAGGGCAGAGCCTACGAGCAGTACTTC CASSQEGRAYEQYF
TRBJ1-1 TRBV12-5 . . TGTGCTAGTGGGCTGGGGGGGCTAAACACTGAAGCTTTCTTT CASGLGGLNTEAFF
TRBJ2-3 TRBV7-2 . TRBD2 TGTGCCAGCAGCTTAGTTTTGGGACTAGCGGGCGGAGATACGCAGTATTTT CASSLVLGLAGGDTQYF